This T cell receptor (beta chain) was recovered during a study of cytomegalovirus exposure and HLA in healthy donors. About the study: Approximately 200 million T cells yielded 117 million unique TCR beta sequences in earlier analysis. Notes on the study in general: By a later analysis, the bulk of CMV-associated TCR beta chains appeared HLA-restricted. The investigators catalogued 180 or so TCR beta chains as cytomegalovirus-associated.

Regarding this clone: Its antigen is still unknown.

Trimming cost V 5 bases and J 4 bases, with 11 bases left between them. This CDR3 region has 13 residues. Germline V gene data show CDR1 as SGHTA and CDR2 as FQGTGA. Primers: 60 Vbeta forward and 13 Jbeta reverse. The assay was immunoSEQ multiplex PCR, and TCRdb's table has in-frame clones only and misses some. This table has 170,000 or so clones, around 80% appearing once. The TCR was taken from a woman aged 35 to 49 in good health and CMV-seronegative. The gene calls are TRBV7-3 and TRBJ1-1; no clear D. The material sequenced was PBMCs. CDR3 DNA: TGTGCCAGCAGCGCGGCCCCGAGCACTGAAGCTTTCTTT. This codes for CASSAAPSTEAFF.